Included here is one T cell receptor beta chain sequence, with context. No antigen is known for it. The data originate from a study of T-cell reconstitution after alpha-beta-depleted transplantation in children. Findings and limits, study-wide: A year had passed since transplant, and T-cell counts and diversity by then came mostly from newly produced T cells. It was surviving recipient T cells and thymic progenitors that gave some patients high TCRbeta diversity at day 60. Reportedly, only several hundred clones from non-depleted graft cells drove alpha-beta T-cell counts at about two months.

A library of TCRbeta sequences, prepared with unique molecular identifiers, was generated. TCRdb reanalysed the PCR reads using MiXCR and keeps one entry per CDR3 protein. This sample has about 980,000 distinct CDR3 sequences, with under 30% found just once. The CDR3 sequence is 16 residues long. Germline V CDR1 and CDR2: SGHRS, YFSETQ. The junction had 8 bases not matched to a gene; V was cut back by 4 bases and J by 0 bases. The sequencing here drew on PBMCs, mostly from graft donor cells, taken 360 days after TCRalphabeta/CD19-depleted stem cell transplant. The clonotype comes from a boy under three years old who had a stem cell transplant for SCID, so the T cells may come from the graft donor. The chain employs TRBV5-1 and TRBJ1-1; TRBD1 agrees at 8 bases. In DNA, the CDR3 is TGCGCCAGCAGCGTCCCCGGGACAGGTATGAACACTGAAGCTTTCTTT. This translates into CASSVPGTGMNTEAFF. The full variable domain, completed using reference TRBV5-1 and TRBJ1-1, is KAGVTQTPRYLIKTRGQQVTLSCSPISGHRSVSWYQQTPGQGLQFLFEYFSETQRNKGNFPGRFSGRQFSNSRSEMNVSTLELGDSALYLCASSVPGTGMNTEAFFGQGTRLTVV.